A single sample gave rise to the 25 T cell receptor beta chains below, sequenced in a study of response to subunit inactivated influenza vaccine. MiXCR, applied by TCRdb to the RT-PCR reads, yields one record per CDR3 protein. Here the sample spans 500,000 or so distinct CDR3 sequences, 9.5% to 13% being singletons. The sample in question was PBMCs from blood, obtained more than 35 days after vaccination. The receptors here all came from a man aged 50 to 60 who received an inactivated influenza vaccine.

V usage is TRBV5-1 and J usage is TRBJ2-3, with TRBD2 identical over 8 bases. The germline gives CDR1 SGHRS, CDR2 YFSETQ. The CDR3 consists of 16 residues. Trimming removed 4 bases from V and 2 bases from J; junction bases left unmatched: 9. DNA of the CDR3: TGCGCCAGCAGCCCACGGACTAGCAGCTTCACAGATACGCAGTATTTT. Residues: CASSPRTSSFTDTQYF.

Concerning this clonotype itself: One base away lies a much larger clone, so this may be a sequencing read error. The chain carries TRBV7-9 and TRBJ2-7, with 7 nucleotides matching TRBD2. The V gene end was trimmed by 6 bases and the J gene end by 3 bases; junction bases not matched to a gene: 11. Germline V lookup: CDR1 SEHNR, CDR2 FQNEAQ (reference sequence). This CDR3 is 15 amino acids long. CDR3 region: CASRRTGTTHYEQYF. The DNA for the CDR3 is TGTGCCAGCAGACGTACCGGGACTACCCACTACGAGCAGTACTTC.

This clonotype appeared a few times. The J gene is TRBJ2-1, the V gene TRBV12-3 or TRBV12-4; 9 positions match TRBD2. V trimming: 6 bases; J trimming: 2 bases; junction bases outside the gene matches: 5. This CDR3 region has 15 residues. CDR3 sequence (DNA): TGTGCCAGCAGCCATAGCGGGAGTCCCTACAATGAGCAGTTCTTC. It specifies CASSHSGSPYNEQFF.

The gene calls are TRBV12-3 or TRBV12-4 and TRBJ2-1; weak D call: TRBD1 (5 bases). Trimming shortened V by 5 bases and J by 6 bases, and 11 bases separated the two germline ends. The CDR3 has 13 amino acids. In DNA form, the CDR3 reads TGTGCCAGCAGTACCCAGGGCCCCAATGAGCAGTTCTTC. Its protein product is CASSTQGPNEQFF.

This clonotype was seen a handful of times. The chain has TRBV12-3 or TRBV12-4 and TRBJ1-1; no clear D gene. V dropped 6 bases and J dropped 1 base, with 15 bases sitting between them. The CDR3 consists of 15 residues. The CDR3 loop reads CASRPGSATNTEAFF. Here the CDR3 DNA reads TGTGCCAGCAGGCCTGGAAGTGCCACGAACACTGAAGCTTTCTTT.

The rearrangement uses TRBV5-1 and TRBJ2-5, with 10 bases that match TRBD2. The CDR3 spans 16 residues. CDR1 and CDR2 (germline): SGHRS, YFSETQ. V lost 5 bases, J lost 0 bases, and 7 bases stayed unmatched. The chain's CDR3 is CASSFTSGVYQETQYF. The CDR3 coding sequence is TGCGCCAGCAGTTTTACTAGCGGGGTTTACCAAGAGACCCAGTACTTC. Full variable domain (missing parts from reference TRBV5-1 and TRBJ2-5): KAGVTQTPRYLIKTRGQQVTLSCSPISGHRSVSWYQQTPGQGLQFLFEYFSETQRNKGNFPGRFSGRQFSNSRSEMNVSTLELGDSALYLCASSFTSGVYQETQYFGPGTRLLVL.

This clonotype was observed a few times. Compared with germline, one end of the junction differs, possibly owing to a read error. The chain has TRBV5-6 and TRBJ2-3, with 13 bases aligning to TRBD2. The germline V gene encodes CDR1 SGHDT and CDR2 YYEEEE. The CDR3 loop spans 16 amino acids. In DNA form, the CDR3 reads TGTGCCAGCAGCTCGCGGACTAGCGGGGGCACATATACGCAGTATTTT. It yields the protein CASSSRTSGGTYTQYF.

This clonotype has a handful of counts. V usage is TRBV5-6 and J usage is TRBJ2-5, with TRBD2 matching 8 bases. The ends lost 4 bases at V and 5 bases at J; junction bases unmatched: 7. From germline, CDR1 is SGHDT and CDR2 YYEEEE. The CDR3 is 14 amino acids. This chain's CDR3 is CASSRRGATETQYF. The CDR3 DNA is TGTGCCAGCAGCAGGCGGGGGGCGACGGAGACCCAGTACTTC.

Only a few counts were recorded for this clonotype. This sequence joins TRBV7-2 and TRBJ2-7, with TRBD2 as a possible D gene (6 bases). Trimming removed 5 bases from V and 5 bases from J, with 16 bases in between. Germline lookup yields CDR1 SGHTA and CDR2 FQGNSA. The CDR3 consists of 14 residues. The CDR3 spells CASSIRGLRDEQYF. For the CDR3, the DNA is TGTGCCAGCAGCATTAGGGGACTCAGGGACGAGCAGTACTTC. The full variable domain, completed using reference TRBV7-2 and TRBJ2-7, is GAGVSQSPSNKVTEKGKDVELRCDPISGHTALYWYRQSLGQGLEFLIYFQGNSAPDKSGLPSDRFSAERTGGSVSTLTIQRTQQEDSAVYLCASSIRGLRDEQYFGPGTRLTVT.

V and J are TRBV7-3 and TRBJ2-2; D not resolved. The germline V and J ends were trimmed by 8 bases and 4 bases, with 11 bases remaining between them. Per the germline V gene, CDR1 is SGHTA and CDR2 is FQGTGA. The CDR3 has 13 residues. The CDR3 protein is CASRSVPTGELFF. The CDR3 DNA reads TGTGCCAGCCGCAGCGTTCCCACCGGGGAGCTGTTTTTT.

The sample holds a few counts of this clonotype. The chain combines TRBV5-1 with TRBJ1-1; TRBD1 matches at 9 bases. The CDR3 extends over 15 amino acids. J was trimmed by 4 bases and V by 3 bases; bases with no gene match: 7. Germline lookup yields CDR1 SGHRS and CDR2 YFSETQ. CDR3 coding DNA: TGCGCCAGCAGCTCAAGCCAGACAGGGGGCACTGAAGCTTTCTTT. Its translation is CASSSSQTGGTEAFF.

This clonotype was seen ten or more times. CDR3 sequence (DNA): TGCAGGGGGGGGCTCGTTGGGGATACGCAGTATTTT. It yields the protein CRGGLVGDTQYF. The genes are TRBV20-1 and TRBJ2-3; TRBD2 is a possible D gene (7 bases). In germline, CDR1 is DFQATT, CDR2 SNEGSKA (reference sequence). There are 12 residues in the CDR3.

This clonotype was counted ten times or more. The chain combines TRBV11-2 with TRBJ2-7, with 7 bases identical to TRBD1. The ends lost 2 bases at V and 5 bases at J; junction bases unmatched: 12. From germline, CDR1 is SGHAT and CDR2 FQNNGV. The CDR3 has 16 residues. CDR3 coding DNA: TGTGCCAGCAGCTTATCCCTAAGCCGACAGGGCCACGAGCAGTACTTC. Encoded protein: CASSLSLSRQGHEQYF.

This sequence joins TRBV5-6 and TRBJ2-7; 7 nucleotides match TRBD2. The CDR3 covers 14 residues. The V and J ends lost 4 bases and 3 bases, in that order; junction bases with no gene match: 7. Germline assignment: CDR1 SGHDT and CDR2 YYEEEE. As DNA, the CDR3 is TGTGCCAGCAGCCGTCCAGGGAGGGGCTACGAGCAGTACTTC. It is translated as CASSRPGRGYEQYF.

The chain couples TRBV5-1 to TRBJ2-3; 9 bases line up with TRBD1. V shed 4 bases, J shed 5 bases, and the junction held 8 bases outside the gene matches. Germline assignment: CDR1 SGHRS and CDR2 YFSETQ. The CDR3 is 15 amino acids. The CDR3 region is CASSNLGQGVDTQYF. DNA for the CDR3: TGCGCCAGCAGCAATCTGGGACAGGGAGTAGATACGCAGTATTTT.

This clonotype was detected ten times or more. The chain recombines TRBV20-1 with TRBJ2-2; unclear D gene. V was clipped by 3 bases and J by 1 base, with 9 bases between them. Germline V gene sequence: CDR1 DFQATT, CDR2 SNEGSKA (reference sequence). This CDR3 contains 14 residues. The CDR3 DNA reads TGCAGTGCTAGCACAGCAGAGAACACCGGGGAGCTGTTTTTT. Its translation: CSASTAENTGELFF.

The chain joins TRBV4-3 to TRBJ2-7; D possibly corresponds to TRBD1 (5 bases). Germline V gene data show CDR1 as LGHNA and CDR2 as YSLEER. The V and J ends lost 0 bases and 4 bases respectively, with 13 bases between them. CDR3 length equals 15 residues. The CDR3: CASSQELQVRYEQYF. DNA of the CDR3: TGCGCCAGCAGCCAAGAACTACAGGTGCGGTACGAGCAGTACTTC.

This clonotype was found many times. The chain is built from TRBV7-2 and TRBJ2-3; TRBD2 matches at 10 bases. V was clipped by 4 bases and J by 3 bases; unmatched bases: 7. There are 16 residues in the CDR3. The germline gives CDR1 SGHTA, CDR2 FQGNSA. CDR3 protein: CASSSKRGGITDTQYF. CDR3 DNA sequence: TGTGCCAGCAGCTCCAAGCGGGGGGGCATAACAGATACGCAGTATTTT.

This rearrangement joins TRBV2 to TRBJ2-2; no clear D. The V end was cut by 6 bases, the J end by 6 bases, with 8 bases between. The V gene's germline CDR1 is SNHLY and CDR2 FYNNEI. This CDR3 has 12 amino acids. The CDR3 sequence is CASRLDAGELFF. CDR3 DNA sequence: TGTGCCAGCAGGCTAGATGCCGGGGAGCTGTTTTTT.

This clonotype has a handful of counts. CDR3 residues: CASSLSDRRQETQYF. The DNA of the CDR3 is TGTGCCAGCAGTTTGAGCGACCGGAGACAAGAGACCCAGTACTTC. The V call is TRBV12-3 or TRBV12-4, the J call TRBJ2-5; D uncertain. This CDR3 has 15 residues. Trimming removed 3 bases at V and 2 bases at J, with 13 bases between.

Many counts were recorded for this clonotype. This chain links TRBV29-1 with TRBJ2-7, with D perhaps assigned TRBD1 or TRBD2 (5 bases each). Per germline, CDR1 SQVTM and CDR2 ANQGSEA. Trimming removed 4 bases from V and 2 bases from J, with 12 bases in between. The CDR3 totals 13 residues. This chain's CDR3 is CSVAAGTTYEQYF. The DNA for the CDR3 is TGCAGCGTTGCCGCCGGGACGACCTACGAGCAGTACTTC.

This clonotype has a count of ten or more. The V call is TRBV7-2, the J call TRBJ1-6; D perhaps matches TRBD1 (6 bases). This CDR3 contains 13 residues. CDR1 SGHTA and CDR2 FQGNSA come from the germline V gene. V was pared by 0 bases and J by 9 bases, with 6 bases between. CDR3 sequence (DNA): TGTGCCAGCAGCTTAGCGACAGGTTCACCCCTCCACTTT. Translation: CASSLATGSPLHF.

The genes are TRBV7-2 and TRBJ1-2, with D possibly matching TRBD1 (6 bases). V was shortened by 5 bases and J by 0 bases, with 13 bases between the two germline ends. Germline V CDR1 and CDR2: SGHTA, FQGNSA. The CDR3 is 15 amino acids. CDR3 sequence reads: CASSPRGLANYGYTF. The CDR3 DNA sequence: TGTGCCAGCAGCCCCAGGGGACTAGCTAACTATGGCTACACCTTC.

This chain connects TRBV28 to TRBJ1-5; TRBD1 is a possible D gene (6 bases). Trimming took off 1 base at V and 5 bases at J, with 9 bases between the two ends. The CDR3 extends over 14 amino acids. CDR1 and CDR2 from the germline V gene are MDHEN and SYDVKM. The CDR3 DNA follows: TGTGCCAGCAGTTTATTACAGGGCGATCAGCCCCAGCATTTT. It specifies CASSLLQGDQPQHF.

This clonotype was detected only a few times. V usage is TRBV2 and J usage is TRBJ2-4; D might be TRBD2 (6 bases). The V end was cut by 3 bases, the J end by 7 bases, with 13 bases between. Germline-derived CDR1 and CDR2 are SNHLY and FYNNEI. The CDR3 spans 14 residues. CDR3 nucleotides: TGTGCCAGCAGTGACGGGACTCCCGGGAACATTCAGTACTTC. Translating gives CASSDGTPGNIQYF.